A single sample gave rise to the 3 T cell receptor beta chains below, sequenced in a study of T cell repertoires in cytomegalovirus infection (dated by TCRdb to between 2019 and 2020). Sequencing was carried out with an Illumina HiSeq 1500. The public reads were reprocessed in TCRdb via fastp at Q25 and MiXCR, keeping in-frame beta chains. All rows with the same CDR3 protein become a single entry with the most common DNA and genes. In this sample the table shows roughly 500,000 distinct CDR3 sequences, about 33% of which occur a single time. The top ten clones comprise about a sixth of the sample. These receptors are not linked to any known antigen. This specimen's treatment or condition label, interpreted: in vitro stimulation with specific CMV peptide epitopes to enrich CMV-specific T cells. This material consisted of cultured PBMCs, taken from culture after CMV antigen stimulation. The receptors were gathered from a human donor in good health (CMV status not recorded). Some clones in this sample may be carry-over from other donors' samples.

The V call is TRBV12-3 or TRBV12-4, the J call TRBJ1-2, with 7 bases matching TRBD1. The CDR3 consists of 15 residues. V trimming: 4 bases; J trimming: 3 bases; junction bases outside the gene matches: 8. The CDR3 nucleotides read TGTGCCAGCAGTTCACAGGGGCCCCCTTACTATGGCTACACCTTC. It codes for CASSSQGPPYYGYTF.

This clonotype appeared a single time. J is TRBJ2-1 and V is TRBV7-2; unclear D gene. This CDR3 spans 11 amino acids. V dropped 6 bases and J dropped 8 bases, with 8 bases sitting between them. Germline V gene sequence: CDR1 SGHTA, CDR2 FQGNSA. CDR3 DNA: TGTGCCAGCAGGATAGACCATGAGCAGTTCTTC. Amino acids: CASRIDHEQFF.

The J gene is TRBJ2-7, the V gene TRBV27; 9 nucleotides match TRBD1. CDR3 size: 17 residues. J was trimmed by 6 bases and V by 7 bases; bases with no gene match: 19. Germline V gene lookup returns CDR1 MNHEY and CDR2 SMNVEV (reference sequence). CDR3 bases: TGTGCCAGCAATCTAAACAGGGGGCGCCGGTATCCACGCGAGCAGTACGTC. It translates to CASNLNRGRRYPREQYV.